Below, 27 T cell receptor beta chains from the same sample are listed, as sequenced in a study of blood T cell repertoires in COVID-19. Produced via immunoSEQ multiplex PCR; TCRdb's table is partial and in-frame only. The repertoire holds 250,000 to 350,000 clones, with around 90% as singletons. The sequenced sample was peripheral blood. All receptors derive from a man in his late teens or twenties with active or convalescent COVID-19.

The chain joins TRBV10-2 to TRBJ2-7; D remains unclear. Trimming took off 0 bases at V and 0 bases at J, with 12 bases between the two ends. The CDR3 length is 16 residues. The V gene's germline CDR1 is WSHSY and CDR2 SAAADI. The CDR3 reads CASSESPRESSYEQYF. The CDR3 DNA sequence: TGCGCCAGCAGTGAGTCCCCTCGCGAAAGCTCCTACGAGCAGTACTTC.

The chain uses TRBV5-1 and TRBJ2-7, with TRBD1 matching over 8 bases. V lost 6 bases and J lost 3; bases outside the gene matches: 11. The CDR3 length is 15 residues. In germline, CDR1 is SGHRS, CDR2 YFSETQ. As DNA, the CDR3 is TGCGCCAGCACTCACGGCACAGGGGGGTTCTACGAGCAGTACTTC. Protein sequence: CASTHGTGGFYEQYF.

This clone appeared a few times. J is TRBJ1-4 and V is TRBV4-3; D is unresolved. The CDR3 length is 14 residues. Germline assignment: CDR1 LGHNA and CDR2 YSLEER. V was pared by 1 base and J by 8 bases, with 11 bases between. The DNA of the CDR3 is TGCGCCAGCAGCCAAGGAGACCCGGGGGAAAAACTGTTTTTT. Residues: CASSQGDPGEKLFF.

The rearrangement joins TRBV28 to TRBJ2-5; 7 bases agree with TRBD2. V lost 10 bases and J lost 0; bases outside the gene matches: 8. There are 14 residues in the CDR3. From germline, CDR1 is MDHEN and CDR2 SYDVKM. Here the CDR3 DNA reads TGTGCCACCGCACTAGCGAGTTACCAAGAGACCCAGTACTTC. Its translation: CATALASYQETQYF.

The chain carries TRBV9 and TRBJ2-1; 8 positions match TRBD2. The germline CDR1 and CDR2 sequences are SGDLS and YYNGEE. The CDR3 spans 18 residues. The J segment lost 8 bases and the V segment lost 3 bases, leaving 19 bases of the junction unmatched. CDR3 in amino acids: CASSARLGAGGGVDEQFF. CDR3 sequence (DNA): TGTGCCAGCAGCGCCCGTCTGGGGGCGGGAGGAGGGGTGGATGAGCAGTTCTTC.

CDR3: CASSPSPGTYEQYF. The CDR3 coding sequence is TGCGCCAGCAGCCCCTCCCCAGGCACCTACGAGCAGTACTTC. V and J are TRBV4-1 and TRBJ2-7; D ambiguous. The V end lost 4 bases, the J end lost 2 bases, and 12 bases lay between the germline ends. Germline CDR1 reads MGHRA; CDR2 reads YSYEKL. The CDR3 runs to 14 residues.

The chain carries TRBV7-2 and TRBJ2-5, with a possible D match to TRBD2 (6 bases). CDR1 is SGHTA and CDR2 is FQGNSA in the germline V gene. V dropped 5 bases and J dropped 8 bases, with 18 bases sitting between them. The CDR3 contains 14 residues. In DNA, the CDR3 is TGTGCCAGCAGCCAGACCCGTAGCGGTTACACCCAGTACTTC. It translates to CASSQTRSGYTQYF.

This sequence joins TRBV7-9 and TRBJ2-5; 8 nucleotides align to TRBD2. Per the germline V gene, CDR1 is SEHNR and CDR2 is FQNEAQ (reference sequence). The CDR3 is made up of 14 amino acids. V was clipped by 5 bases and J by 5 bases; unmatched bases: 7. The CDR3 reads CASSPSGSGETQYF. CDR3 DNA: TGTGCCAGCAGCCCCAGCGGGAGTGGGGAGACCCAGTACTTC.

The chain couples TRBV9 to TRBJ1-2; 8 bases match TRBD1. CDR3 length equals 15 residues. The germline gives CDR1 SGDLS, CDR2 YYNGEE. V gave up 3 bases and J gave up 4 bases; unmatched junction bases: 8. The CDR3 sequence: CASSDRDRQAYGYTF. In nucleotides, the CDR3 is TGTGCCAGCAGCGACCGGGACAGGCAAGCCTATGGCTACACCTTC. The variable domain in full, completed from reference TRBV9 and TRBJ1-2, reads DSGVTQTPKHLITATGQRVTLRCSPRSGDLSVYWYQQSLDQGLQFLIQYYNGEERAKGNILERFSAQQFPDLHSELNLSSLELGDSALYFCASSDRDRQAYGYTFGSGTRLTVV.

The chain is built from TRBV6-5 and TRBJ2-7, with TRBD1 matching 9 bases. Germline assignment: CDR1 MNHEY and CDR2 SVGAGI. V shed 11 bases, J shed 2 bases, and the junction held 13 bases outside the gene matches. There are 15 residues in the CDR3. The chain's CDR3 is CASRQTGTGTYEQYF. The CDR3 bases are TGTGCCTCCCGACAAACCGGGACAGGGACCTACGAGCAGTACTTC.

This chain links TRBV5-6 with TRBJ1-3, with D perhaps matching TRBD1 (5 bases). CDR3 size: 15 residues. Trimming removed 2 bases at V and 1 base at J, with 10 bases between. Germline CDR1 and CDR2: SGHDT and YYEEEE. The CDR3 here is CASSFKQASGNTIYF. The DNA for the CDR3 is TGTGCCAGCAGCTTCAAACAGGCATCTGGAAACACCATATATTTT.

V and J are TRBV15 and TRBJ2-3; TRBD2 aligns across 15 bases. V was pared by 1 base and J by 4 bases, with 6 bases of the junction left unmatched. Per the germline V gene, CDR1 is LNHNV and CDR2 is YYDKDF (reference sequence). The CDR3 runs to 18 residues. CDR3 DNA sequence: TGTGCCACCAGCAGAGCTCCGGGACTAGCGGGAGGACCAGATACGCAGTATTTT. Protein sequence: CATSRAPGLAGGPDTQYF.

The chain combines TRBV21-1 with TRBJ1-4. TRBV21-1 is assigned pseudogene status. CDR3 length: 18 amino acids. The CDR3 spells CASSKYFYGVGVNEKLFF. The CDR3 DNA reads as TGTGCCAGCAGCAAATATTTTTACGGGGTTGGGGTTAATGAAAAACTGTTTTTT.

The V and J genes are TRBV5-1 and TRBJ2-5; weak D call: TRBD1 (7 bases). V was trimmed by 4 bases and J by 2 bases, leaving 21 bases between them. The CDR3 totals 17 residues. CDR1 and CDR2 from the germline V gene are SGHRS and YFSETQ. The CDR3 DNA follows: TGCGCCAGCAGCCTGAGGAGTCACAGGGGAGGACAAGAGACCCAGTACTTC. This translates into CASSLRSHRGGQETQYF.

The rearrangement joins TRBV2 to TRBJ2-3; 9 bases agree with TRBD1. The length of the CDR3 is 15 residues. Germline V gives CDR1 SNHLY, CDR2 FYNNEI. V shed 4 bases and J 4 bases; nucleotides not matched to a gene: 6. The CDR3 protein is CASSGSTGGADTQYF. Written as DNA, the CDR3 is TGTGCCAGCAGTGGGTCGACAGGGGGGGCAGATACGCAGTATTTT.

This chain joins TRBV21-1 and TRBJ1-5; TRBD1 was called by the table and not checked on the DNA. TRBV21-1 is reported as a pseudogene. There are 15 residues in the CDR3. DNA of the CDR3: TGTGCCAGCAGCTACGACAGGGGGCTTGTTCAGCCCCAGCATTTT. Protein sequence: CASSYDRGLVQPQHF.

The CDR3 region has the DNA TGTGCCAGCAGTTCGGGACAGGGTGGCGATCAGCCCCAGCATTTT. It is translated as CASSSGQGGDQPQHF. J is TRBJ1-5 and V is TRBV6-5; 9 nucleotides match TRBD1. Germline V gene data show CDR1 as MNHEY and CDR2 as SVGAGI. The ends lost 4 bases at V and 5 bases at J; junction bases unmatched: 6. The CDR3 has 15 residues.

The sample holds a few counts of this clone. This chain connects TRBV5-1 to TRBJ2-4, with 10 nucleotides matching TRBD2. Losses at the gene ends were 0 bases for V and 2 bases for J; bases not matched to a gene: 2. Germline CDR1 SGHRS, CDR2 YFSETQ. CDR3 length: 16 amino acids. In nucleotides, the CDR3 is TGCGCCAGCAGCTTGGCAGCGGGAGGGTCCAAAAACATTCAGTACTTC. This codes for CASSLAAGGSKNIQYF.

This clone has just one count. This rearrangement joins TRBV18 to TRBJ2-3, with D maybe TRBD1 (5 bases). The V end was cut by 6 bases, the J end by 8 bases, with 21 bases between. Germline-derived CDR1 and CDR2 are KGHSH and LQKENI. This CDR3 is 15 amino acids long. CDR3 in amino acids: CASSDGHPARGTQYF. The CDR3 coding sequence is TGTGCCAGCTCGGACGGACACCCAGCAAGGGGTACGCAGTATTTT.

The V and J genes are TRBV12-5 and TRBJ2-2; 10 bases line up with TRBD1. In germline, CDR1 is LGHNT, CDR2 FRNRAP. The junction had 11 bases not matched to a gene; V was cut back by 0 bases and J by 7 bases. This CDR3 spans 18 amino acids. CDR3 sequence: CASGLVLSGQGFDGELFF. In nucleotides, the CDR3 is TGTGCTAGTGGTTTGGTACTTTCGGGACAGGGGTTTGACGGGGAGCTGTTTTTT.

The rearrangement uses TRBV2 and TRBJ1-1, with D unresolved. The CDR3 is 13 amino acids. Germline V CDR1 and CDR2: SNHLY, FYNNEI. Trimming cost V 4 bases and J 0 bases, with 6 bases left between them. CDR3 sequence: CASSGHMNTEAFF. The CDR3 coding sequence is TGTGCCAGCAGTGGACACATGAACACTGAAGCTTTCTTT.

This sequence joins TRBV6-1 and TRBJ2-5, with a possible D match to TRBD2 (7 bases). Germline lookup yields CDR1 MNHNS and CDR2 SASEGT. The CDR3 has 14 amino acids. V was cut by 3 bases and J by 1 base, with 9 bases left in between. CDR3 in DNA: TGTGCCAGCAGTGATGGGGGGGCCCAAGAGACCCAGTACTTC. This translates into CASSDGGAQETQYF.

The chain recombines TRBV7-9 with TRBJ1-6; D uncertain. CDR3 length: 11 residues. Germline V gene lookup returns CDR1 SEHNR and CDR2 FQNEAQ (reference sequence). Trimming stripped 4 bases from V and 12 bases from J, with 7 bases between. The DNA of the CDR3 is TGTGCCAGCAGCTCACCGGGACCCCTCCACTTT. Translating gives CASSSPGPLHF. The full variable domain, in which reference TRBV7-9 and TRBJ1-6 provide the parts outside the CDR3, is DTGVSQNPRHKITKRGQNVTFRCDPISEHNRLYWYRQTLGQGPEFLTYFQNEAQLEKSRLLSDRFSAERPKGSFSTLEIQRTEQGDSAMYLCASSSPGPLHFGNGTRLTVT.

This clone was seen a few times. The rearrangement uses TRBV28 and TRBJ1-5; 8 bases are a match to TRBD1. CDR3 length: 14 residues. V lost 4 bases to trimming and J lost 9 bases; unmatched junction nucleotides: 8. Germline CDR1 is MDHEN and CDR2 is SYDVKM. In DNA, the CDR3 is TGTGCCAGCAGTTCGACAGGGGACGGGGGGCCCCAGCATTTT. Amino acids: CASSSTGDGGPQHF.

The V and J genes are TRBV6-5 and TRBJ1-2, with a weak D call TRBD1 (5 bases). Between the trimmed V and J ends, which lost 5 bases and 3 bases, there was a span of 7 bases. Germline lookup yields CDR1 MNHEY and CDR2 SVGAGI. This CDR3 region has 12 residues. The CDR3 loop is CASSQQDYGYTF. In DNA, the CDR3 is TGTGCCAGCAGTCAACAGGACTATGGCTACACCTTC.

The J gene is TRBJ2-5, the V gene TRBV12-5, with no clear D. The CDR3 totals 17 residues. Germline loops: CDR1 LGHNT, CDR2 FRNRAP. Trimming removed 0 bases at V and 0 bases at J, with 14 bases between. CDR3 nucleotide sequence: TGTGCTAGTGGTTTGGTCCTATCCGACAAATACCAAGAGACCCAGTACTTC. It yields the protein CASGLVLSDKYQETQYF. The whole variable domain, remainder taken from reference TRBV12-5 and TRBJ2-5, is DARVTQTPRHKVTEMGQEVTMRCQPILGHNTVFWYRQTMMQGLELLAYFRNRAPLDDSGMPKDRFSAEMPDATLATLKIQPSEPRDSAVYFCASGLVLSDKYQETQYFGPGTRLLVL.

This clone came up many times. The chain has TRBV9 and TRBJ2-4; TRBD1 aligns across 9 bases. Unmatched junction bases numbered 8, after V lost 0 bases and J lost 7 bases. Germline V lookup: CDR1 SGDLS, CDR2 YYNGEE. This CDR3 region has 16 residues. The CDR3 region has the DNA TGTGCCAGCAGCGTAGGGGACAGGGAGGAGTGGAACATTCAGTACTTC. Translating it yields CASSVGDREEWNIQYF.